These T cell receptor beta chains were read from a single sample in a study of blood T cell repertoires in COVID-19. Clones were read by immunoSEQ multiplex PCR, and TCRdb kept only the in-frame ones, dropping some. The table has some 400,000 clones, approximately 92% seen once. The sample consisted of PBMCs or T cells enriched from blood (not recorded which). These receptors originate from a man aged 25 to 45 who had recovered from COVID-19. CDR3s include the opening cysteine and the closing phenylalanine or tryptophan. D genes are given only for firm matches. Clone size is not always given. Where it is, it says once, few, many or a class for expanded clones.

TRBV3-1/TRBV3-2	TRBD1	16	-	TRBJ1-1	CASSQATGQGGTEAFF	TGTGCCAGCAGCCAAGCGACGGGACAGGGGGGCACTGAAGCTTTCTTT
TRBV4-1	-	13	once	TRBJ1-2	CASSNLLEYGYTF	TGCGCCAGCAGCAACTTACTGGAGTATGGCTACACCTTC
TRBV6-5	TRBD1	13	-	TRBJ2-7	CASGPTGEYEQYF	TGTGCCAGCGGACCCACAGGGGAATACGAGCAGTACTTC
TRBV4-1	-	14	-	TRBJ1-5	CASSQVTEYQPQHF	TGCGCCAGCAGCCAAGTGACAGAGTATCAGCCCCAGCATTTT
TRBV3-1/TRBV3-2	-	17	once	TRBJ1-2	CASSARGTRWANYGYTF	TGTGCCAGCAGCGCCCGCGGGACCCGGTGGGCTAACTATGGCTACACCTTC
TRBV3-1/TRBV3-2	TRBD1	16	few	TRBJ1-3	CASSQGQGVSGNTIYF	TGTGCCAGCAGCCAGGGACAGGGGGTGTCTGGAAACACCATATATTTT
TRBV6-5	TRBD1	15	-	TRBJ1-4	CASSLSPGQDEKLFF	TGTGCCAGCAGTTTATCTCCGGGACAGGACGAAAAACTGTTTTTT
TRBV27	-	12	-	TRBJ1-6	CASSKNNSPLHF	TGTGCCAGCAGCAAAAATAATTCACCCCTCCACTTT
TRBV28	TRBD1	15	-	TRBJ2-7	CASSFPTGDYYEQYF	TGTGCCAGCAGTTTCCCCACAGGGGATTACTACGAGCAGTACTTC
TRBV5-1	TRBD2	15	few	TRBJ2-2	CASSRTSVGTGELFF	TGCGCCAGCAGCCGGACTAGCGTCGGCACCGGGGAGCTGTTTTTT
TRBV28	-	12	-	TRBJ2-7	CASQVTSYEQYF	TGTGCCAGCCAGGTTACGAGCTACGAGCAGTACTTC
TRBV24-1	TRBD2	16	-	TRBJ2-2	CATSDPGGVNTGELFF	TGTGCCACCAGTGACCCGGGGGGGGTTAACACCGGGGAGCTGTTTTTT
TRBV5-8	TRBD2	15	-	TRBJ2-1	CASSGGRGSYNEQFF	TGTGCCAGCAGCGGCGGGAGGGGCTCCTACAATGAGCAGTTCTTC
TRBV28	-	15	-	TRBJ2-7	CASSQNGAGSNEQYF	TGTGCCAGCAGTCAAAATGGGGCAGGGTCGAACGAGCAGTACTTC
TRBV27	TRBD2	19	-	TRBJ2-3	CASSLHPTSGGWGTDTQYF	TGTGCCAGCAGTTTACATCCGACTAGCGGGGGATGGGGCACAGATACGCAGTATTTT
TRBV14	-	16	-	TRBJ1-1	CASSQPSLRKNTEVFF	TGTGCCAGCAGCCAACCCTCCCTGCGGAAGAACACTGAAGTTTTCTTT
TRBV27	-	14	once	TRBJ1-1	CASSFLSTGFEAFF	TGTGCCAGCAGTTTTCTCTCCACAGGGTTTGAAGCTTTCTTT
TRBV7-9	-	15	-	TRBJ1-6	CASSEWEVGNSPLHF	TGTGCCAGCAGCGAGTGGGAGGTCGGAAATTCACCCCTCCACTTT
TRBV28	TRBD1	14	once	TRBJ2-7	CASTQDRELYEQYF	TGTGCCAGCACCCAGGACAGGGAACTCTACGAGCAGTACTTC
TRBV15	TRBD1	12	-	TRBJ2-7	CATSRDWGQESF	TGTGCCACCAGCAGAGATTGGGGACAGGAAAGCTTC
TRBV12-3/TRBV12-4	-	13	-	TRBJ2-7	CASSPLPAYEQYF	TGTGCCAGCAGTCCCCTGCCGGCCTACGAGCAGTACTTC
TRBV24-1	-	13	-	TRBJ1-5	CATSEASAQPQHF	TGTGCCACCAGCGAGGCTTCCGCTCAGCCCCAGCATTTT
TRBV2	TRBD1	17	once	TRBJ2-2	CASSAGDRGVGTGELFF	TGTGCCAGCAGTGCAGGGGACAGGGGGGTAGGGACCGGGGAGCTGTTTTTT
TRBV3-1/TRBV3-2	TRBD2	21	-	TRBJ2-6	CASSQGAKLLSGRGGANVLTF	TGTGCCAGCAGCCAGGGGGCCAAACTCCTTAGCGGGAGGGGAGGGGCCAACGTCCTGACTTTC
TRBV7-9	-	13	-	TRBJ2-7	CASSLVDYYEQYF	TGTGCCAGCAGCTTAGTAGACTACTACGAGCAGTACTTC
TRBV3-1/TRBV3-2	-	14	-	TRBJ2-7	CASSQLASNYEQYF	TGTGCCAGCAGCCAACTAGCAAGTAACTACGAGCAGTACTTC
TRBV24-1	TRBD2	17	-	TRBJ2-1	CATSGPLAGVSYNEQFF	TGTGCCACCAGTGGCCCACTAGCGGGGGTTTCTTACAATGAGCAGTTCTTC
TRBV3-1/TRBV3-2	-	15	-	TRBJ2-7	CASSQVNRDTYEQYF	TGTGCCAGCAGCCAAGTCAACAGGGACACCTACGAGCAGTACTTC
TRBV7-8	TRBD1	15	-	TRBJ1-5	CASSSETGYDQPQHF	TGTGCCAGCAGCTCGGAGACAGGGTATGATCAGCCCCAGCATTTT
TRBV4-1	TRBD2	16	-	TRBJ2-7	CASSQEFSGLTYEQYF	TGCGCCAGCAGCCAAGAGTTCTCGGGACTAACCTACGAGCAGTACTTC
TRBV27	-	15	-	TRBJ2-7	CASSPRPGSWDEQYF	TGTGCCAGCAGCCCTAGACCAGGGTCGTGGGACGAGCAGTACTTC
TRBV18	TRBD2	15	-	TRBJ2-5	CASSPPSGPLETQYF	TGTGCCAGCTCACCTCCTAGCGGCCCCCTAGAGACCCAGTACTTC
TRBV3-1/TRBV3-2	TRBD2	15	-	TRBJ2-5	CASSYGLAGQETQYF	TGTGCCAGCAGCTACGGCTTAGCGGGCCAAGAGACCCAGTACTTC
TRBV11-2	-	15	-	TRBJ2-1	CASSLGGSSYNEQFF	TGTGCCAGCAGCCTCGGAGGGAGCTCCTACAATGAGCAGTTCTTC
TRBV7-8	-	15	-	TRBJ2-6	CASSAQGSGANVLTF	TGTGCCAGCAGCGCACAGGGCTCTGGGGCCAACGTCCTGACTTTC
TRBV7-8	-	16	-	TRBJ1-5	CASSISTLYSNQPQHF	TGTGCCAGCAGTATTAGCACGTTATATAGCAATCAGCCCCAGCATTTT
TRBV2	-	14	-	TRBJ1-6	CASSGGLGNSPLHF	TGTGCCAGCAGTGGAGGGTTGGGGAATTCACCCCTCCACTTT
TRBV27	-	14	-	TRBJ1-6	CASSSGLWNSPLHF	TGTGCCAGCAGTTCGGGACTCTGGAATTCACCCCTCCACTTT
TRBV5-4	TRBD1	14	-	TRBJ2-5	CASTLNRGQETQYF	TGTGCCAGCACCCTTAACAGGGGCCAAGAGACCCAGTACTTC
TRBV10-3	TRBD1	14	-	TRBJ1-1	CAIRPGQGGTEAFF	TGTGCCATCAGACCCGGACAGGGGGGCACTGAAGCTTTCTTT
TRBV28	-	13	-	TRBJ1-1	CASSLGNSRWAFF	TGTGCCAGCAGTTTAGGTAACAGCCGGTGGGCTTTCTTT
TRBV3-1/TRBV3-2	-	15	-	TRBJ2-7	CASSQALGGAYEQYF	TGTGCCAGCAGCCAGGCCCTCGGAGGGGCCTACGAGCAGTACTTC
TRBV18	TRBD2	18	-	TRBJ2-3	CASSPATSGSIGTDTQYF	TGTGCCAGCTCACCCGCAACTAGCGGGAGTATCGGCACAGATACGCAGTATTTT
TRBV3-1/TRBV3-2	-	12	once	TRBJ2-1	CASSHHPSEQFF	TGTGCCAGCAGCCACCACCCGAGTGAGCAGTTCTTC
TRBV7-2	-	14	once	TRBJ1-5	CASSLLSSNQPQHF	TGTGCCAGCAGCCTTTTATCGAGCAATCAGCCCCAGCATTTT
TRBV6-2/TRBV6-3	TRBD1	17	once	TRBJ2-1	CASSYSTGLNSYNEQFF	TGTGCCAGCAGTTACTCGACAGGGTTGAACTCCTACAATGAGCAGTTCTTC
TRBV4-2	-	16	-	TRBJ2-2	CASSQDLEFNTGELFF	TGTGCCAGCAGCCAAGATTTGGAGTTCAACACCGGGGAGCTGTTTTTT